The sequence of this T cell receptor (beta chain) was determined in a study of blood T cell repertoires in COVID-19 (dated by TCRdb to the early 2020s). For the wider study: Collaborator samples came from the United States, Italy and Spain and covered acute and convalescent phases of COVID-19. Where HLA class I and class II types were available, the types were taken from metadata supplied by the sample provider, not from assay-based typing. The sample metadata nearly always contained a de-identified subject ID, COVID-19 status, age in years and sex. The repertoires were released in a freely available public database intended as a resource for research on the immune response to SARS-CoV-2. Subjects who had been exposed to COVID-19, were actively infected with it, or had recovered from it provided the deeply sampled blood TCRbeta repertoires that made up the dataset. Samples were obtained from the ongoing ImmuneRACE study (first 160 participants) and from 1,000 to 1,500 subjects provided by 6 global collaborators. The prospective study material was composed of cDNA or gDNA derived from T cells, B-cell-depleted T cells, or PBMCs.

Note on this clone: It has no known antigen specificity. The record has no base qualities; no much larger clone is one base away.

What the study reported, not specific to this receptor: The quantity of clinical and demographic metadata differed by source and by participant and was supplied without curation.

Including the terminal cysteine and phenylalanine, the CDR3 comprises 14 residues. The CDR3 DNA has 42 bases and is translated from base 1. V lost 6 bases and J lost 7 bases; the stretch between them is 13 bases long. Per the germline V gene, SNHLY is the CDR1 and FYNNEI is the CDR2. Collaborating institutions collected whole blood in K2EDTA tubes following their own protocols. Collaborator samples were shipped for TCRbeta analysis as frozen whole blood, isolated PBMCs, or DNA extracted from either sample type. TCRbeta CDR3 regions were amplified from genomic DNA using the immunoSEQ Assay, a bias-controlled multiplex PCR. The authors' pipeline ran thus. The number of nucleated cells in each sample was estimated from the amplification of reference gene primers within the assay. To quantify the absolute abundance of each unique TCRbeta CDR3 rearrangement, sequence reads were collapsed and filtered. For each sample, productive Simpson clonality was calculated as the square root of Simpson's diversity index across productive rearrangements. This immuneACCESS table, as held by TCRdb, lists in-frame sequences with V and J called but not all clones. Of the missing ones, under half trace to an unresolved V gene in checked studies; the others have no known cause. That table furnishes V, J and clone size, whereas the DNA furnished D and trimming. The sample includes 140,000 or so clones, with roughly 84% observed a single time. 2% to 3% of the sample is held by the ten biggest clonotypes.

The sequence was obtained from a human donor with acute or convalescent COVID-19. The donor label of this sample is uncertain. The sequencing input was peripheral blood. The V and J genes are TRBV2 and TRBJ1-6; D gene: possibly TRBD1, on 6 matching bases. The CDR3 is CASRRTVLNSPLHF. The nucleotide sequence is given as TGTGCCAGCAGGCGGACAGTACTAAATTCACCCCTCCACTTT.